This T cell receptor (beta chain) was sequenced during a study of shared clonotypes between healthy human individuals. Looking at the study overall: CD4 naive cells filled three plates per donor, CD4 memory three, CD8 naive two and CD8 memory one.

Method: immunoSEQ multiplex PCR; TCRdb's copy keeps in-frame clones and lacks some. The table has 2 million to 2.5 million clones, approximately 93% seen once. V shed 3 bases and J shed 7 bases, with 18 bases lying between them. Germline V gene data show CDR1 as MDHEN and CDR2 as SYDVKM. The CDR3 runs to 16 residues. The sequenced material came from naive CD4+ T cells from PBMCs. Regarding subset: CD45RA+ positively selected. The clonotype was recovered from a man between 18 and 35 years old in good health. Some clones in this sample may be carry-over from other donors' samples. The J gene is TRBJ1-4, the V gene TRBV28; D unresolved. The DNA for the CDR3 is TGTGCCAGCAGTTTTTCAGGAGGGAAGGGAGGTGAAAAACTGTTTTTT. Its protein product is CASSFSGGKGGEKLFF.